The rows below give T cell receptor beta chains drawn from one sample of a study of T cell responses to AZD1222 COVID-19 vaccine. The repertoire was sequenced with immunoSEQ multiplex PCR; TCRdb's copy has only in-frame clones and lacks some. The sample comprises around 89,000 clones, about nine tenths of which are singletons, and 20% to 25% rests with the top ten. The material sequenced was peripheral blood, taken on day 0 of AZD1222 vaccination. Receptor source: an adult in good health. CDR3s include the opening cysteine and the closing phenylalanine or tryptophan. Fields, in order: V gene, J gene, CDR3 protein.

v_call: TRBV7-2
j_call: TRBJ2-1
cdr3_aa: CASSWAGGPGEQFF

v_call: TRBV25-1
j_call: TRBJ1-2
cdr3_aa: CASSESGTGRSYGYTF

v_call: TRBV19
j_call: TRBJ2-5
cdr3_aa: CASSKASSGAPGETQYF

v_call: TRBV4-2
j_call: TRBJ2-7
cdr3_aa: CASSQDGGSEYEQYF

v_call: TRBV9
j_call: TRBJ1-6
cdr3_aa: CASSAQYRGGGSPLHF

v_call: TRBV2
j_call: TRBJ1-2
cdr3_aa: CASLGLRGRGYTF

v_call: TRBV14
j_call: TRBJ1-6
cdr3_aa: CASSLGVGSPLHF

v_call: TRBV7-2
j_call: TRBJ1-2
cdr3_aa: CASSLASGGNYGYTF

v_call: TRBV11-3
j_call: TRBJ1-1
cdr3_aa: CASSLDGEGENTEAFF

v_call: TRBV9
j_call: TRBJ2-2
cdr3_aa: CASSVAEVSTGELFF

v_call: TRBV5-8
j_call: TRBJ1-4
cdr3_aa: CASSRGTAINEKLFF

v_call: TRBV18
j_call: TRBJ1-1
cdr3_aa: CASSPDSAGEAFF

v_call: TRBV25-1
j_call: TRBJ2-7
cdr3_aa: CASSEVSFSSYEQYF

v_call: TRBV7-9
j_call: TRBJ2-3
cdr3_aa: CASSPPVRFTDTQYF

v_call: TRBV5-4
j_call: TRBJ1-1
cdr3_aa: CASSLERGTEAFF

v_call: TRBV11-3
j_call: TRBJ2-1
cdr3_aa: CASSRLAGGPATYNEQFF

v_call: TRBV11-1
j_call: TRBJ2-3
cdr3_aa: CASSLGGAGDTQYF

v_call: TRBV19
j_call: TRBJ1-5
cdr3_aa: CASSMRRTGRGSNQPQHF

v_call: TRBV27
j_call: TRBJ2-2
cdr3_aa: CASSLWATSGLPAGELFF

v_call: TRBV11-2
j_call: TRBJ2-7
cdr3_aa: CASSLDLKGREQYF

v_call: TRBV7-2
j_call: TRBJ1-3
cdr3_aa: CASRRLFSGNTIYF

v_call: TRBV4-3
j_call: TRBJ2-7
cdr3_aa: CASSPSRGPYEQYF

v_call: TRBV5-3
j_call: TRBJ1-4
cdr3_aa: CARSHDRDFEKLFF

v_call: TRBV7-2
j_call: TRBJ1-2
cdr3_aa: CASSRDRLSGYTF

v_call: TRBV9
j_call: TRBJ2-3
cdr3_aa: CASSVGQGSTDTQYF

v_call: TRBV19
j_call: TRBJ1-2
cdr3_aa: CASTWDPPYYGYTF

v_call: TRBV7-3
j_call: TRBJ2-3
cdr3_aa: CASKSGGTDTQYF

v_call: TRBV29-1
j_call: TRBJ1-3
cdr3_aa: CSVGYRSGGNTIYF

v_call: TRBV11-1
j_call: TRBJ2-3
cdr3_aa: CASSLELAGGTDTQYF

v_call: TRBV5-1
j_call: TRBJ1-4
cdr3_aa: CASSLNLGEKLFF

v_call: TRBV5-8
j_call: TRBJ2-5
cdr3_aa: CASSIGDRAYQETQYF

v_call: TRBV5-4
j_call: TRBJ2-1
cdr3_aa: CASSLELQGGEQFF

v_call: TRBV6-1
j_call: TRBJ1-6
cdr3_aa: CASSELGQGVSPLHF

v_call: TRBV18
j_call: TRBJ1-4
cdr3_aa: CASSLLRGTDEKLFF

v_call: TRBV7-2
j_call: TRBJ2-7
cdr3_aa: CASNKPGERVSYF

v_call: TRBV4-1
j_call: TRBJ1-1
cdr3_aa: CASRLLGQGGEAFF

v_call: TRBV5-1
j_call: TRBJ1-1
cdr3_aa: CASSLTSPGQGEAFF

v_call: TRBV13
j_call: TRBJ2-1
cdr3_aa: CASSPRTSAYNEQFF

v_call: TRBV10-3
j_call: TRBJ2-7
cdr3_aa: CAISEGTDSYEQYF

v_call: TRBV21-1
j_call: TRBJ1-2
cdr3_aa: CASSKVVGADYGYTF

v_call: TRBV7-2
j_call: TRBJ2-7
cdr3_aa: CASSSEAGIVDEQYF

v_call: TRBV27
j_call: TRBJ2-6
cdr3_aa: CASSFLDTSGSGANVLTF

v_call: TRBV19
j_call: TRBJ2-1
cdr3_aa: CASSNLAGSSYNEQFF

v_call: TRBV2
j_call: TRBJ1-2
cdr3_aa: CASTRDREYGYTF

v_call: TRBV5-4
j_call: TRBJ2-5
cdr3_aa: CASSTGTGGRETQYF

v_call: TRBV2
j_call: TRBJ1-4
cdr3_aa: CASSGSGGHEKLFF

v_call: TRBV7-2
j_call: TRBJ1-5
cdr3_aa: CASSLVNRQVRQPQHF

v_call: TRBV6-5
j_call: TRBJ2-5
cdr3_aa: CASSLSSGQFGETQYF

v_call: TRBV7-6
j_call: TRBJ2-3
cdr3_aa: CASSLGGGGTTDTQYF

v_call: TRBV9
j_call: TRBJ1-2
cdr3_aa: CASSSTGGDYGYTF